Detailed here is one T cell receptor beta chain. The target antigen is unknown. The TCR beta cDNA libraries carried unique molecular identifiers. Yield was roughly 500,000 cDNA molecules from 1 to 10 million T cells. TCRdb passed the PCR reads through MiXCR, listing each CDR3 protein once. The table includes roughly 580,000 distinct CDR3 sequences, 40% to 50% detected once. Germline V gives CDR1 SQVTM, CDR2 ANQGSEA. The V and J ends lost 8 bases and 1 base respectively, with 13 bases between them. This CDR3 has 13 amino acids. The data derive from a study of post-analysis software for immune sequencing data. Findings and limits, study-wide: Relative to controls, patients with multiple sclerosis showed significantly lower normalized Chao1 diversity. Roughly 5 TRBV segments occurring more often in patients than controls included TRBV5-6, TRBV5-1 and TRBV20-1.

What was sequenced was blood. This sequence joins TRBV29-1 and TRBJ2-3; D is ambiguous. This clonotype was sampled from a girl under 18 with multiple sclerosis. CDR3: CSHLALGTDTQYF. The CDR3 nucleotides read TGCAGCCACCTGGCCCTAGGCACAGATACGCAGTATTTT.